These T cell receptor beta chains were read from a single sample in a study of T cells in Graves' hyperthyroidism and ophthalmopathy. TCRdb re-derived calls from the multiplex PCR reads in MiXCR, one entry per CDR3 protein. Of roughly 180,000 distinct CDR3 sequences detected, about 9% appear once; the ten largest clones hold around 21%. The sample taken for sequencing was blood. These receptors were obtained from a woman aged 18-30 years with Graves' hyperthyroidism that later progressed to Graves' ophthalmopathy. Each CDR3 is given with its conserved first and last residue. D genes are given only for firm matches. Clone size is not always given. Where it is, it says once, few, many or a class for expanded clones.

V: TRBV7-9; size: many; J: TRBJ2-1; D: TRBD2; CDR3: CASSLTTSGINEQFF; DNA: TGTGCCAGCAGCCTCACCACGAGCGGGATCAATGAGCAGTTCTTC
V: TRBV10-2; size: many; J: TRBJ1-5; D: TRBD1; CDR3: CATSDRGYQPQHF; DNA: TGCGCCACCAGCGACAGGGGGTATCAGCCCCAGCATTTT
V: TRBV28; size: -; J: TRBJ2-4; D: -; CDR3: CASSPRGTNIQYF; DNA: TGTGCCAGCAGCCCACGAGGGACAAACATTCAGTACTTC
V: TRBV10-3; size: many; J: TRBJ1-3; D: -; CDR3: CAIRSPDRHTIYF; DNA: TGTGCCATCAGGTCCCCTGACAGACACACCATATATTTT
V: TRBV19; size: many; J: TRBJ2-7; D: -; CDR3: CARVWAYEQYF; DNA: TGTGCCAGAGTTTGGGCCTACGAGCAGTACTTC
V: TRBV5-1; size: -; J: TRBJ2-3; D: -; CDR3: CASSLAGRAADTQYF; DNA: TGCGCCAGCAGCTTGGCGGGCAGGGCCGCAGATACGCAGTATTTT
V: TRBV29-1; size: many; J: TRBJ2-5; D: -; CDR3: CSVGAPQETQYF; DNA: TGCAGCGTTGGCGCTCCTCAAGAGACCCAGTACTTC
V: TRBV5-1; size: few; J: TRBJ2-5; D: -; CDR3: CASGISGTQYF; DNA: TGCGCCAGCGGAATTAGTGGGACCCAGTACTTC
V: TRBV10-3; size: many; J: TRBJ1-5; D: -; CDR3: CAIMGDKGNQPQHF; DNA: TGTGCCATCATGGGCGATAAGGGCAATCAGCCCCAGCATTTT
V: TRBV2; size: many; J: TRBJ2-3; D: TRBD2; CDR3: CASSLTSGGSTDTQYF; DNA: TGTGCCAGCAGTCTTACTAGCGGGGGTAGCACAGATACGCAGTATTTT
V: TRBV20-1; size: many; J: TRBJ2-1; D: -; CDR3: CSARGGQYNEQFF; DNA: TGCAGTGCTCGTGGCGGGCAATACAATGAGCAGTTCTTC
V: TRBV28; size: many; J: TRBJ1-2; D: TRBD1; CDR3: CASSLDRGRANYGYTF; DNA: TGTGCCAGCAGCCTAGACAGGGGGCGGGCTAACTATGGCTACACCTTC
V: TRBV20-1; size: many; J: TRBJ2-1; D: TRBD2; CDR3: CSARGMGGSAYNEQFF; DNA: TGCAGTGCTAGAGGAATGGGCGGGAGCGCATACAATGAGCAGTTCTTC
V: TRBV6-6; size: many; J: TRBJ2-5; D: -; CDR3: CASSYGSQETQYF; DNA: TGTGCCAGCAGTTACGGTAGCCAAGAGACCCAGTACTTC
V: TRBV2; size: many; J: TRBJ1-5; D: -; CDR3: CASSAVDGNQPQHF; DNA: TGTGCCAGCTCTGCCGTGGACGGGAATCAGCCCCAGCATTTT
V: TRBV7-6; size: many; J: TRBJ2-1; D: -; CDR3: CASSFMVRHYNEQFF; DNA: TGTGCCAGCAGCTTCATGGTGCGACACTACAATGAGCAGTTCTTC
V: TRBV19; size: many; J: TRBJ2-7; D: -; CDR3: CASSMDSGVTYEQYF; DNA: TGTGCCAGTAGTATGGATAGCGGAGTAACCTACGAGCAGTACTTC
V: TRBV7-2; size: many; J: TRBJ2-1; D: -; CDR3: CASSLYWQGRVNEQFF; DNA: TGTGCCAGCAGCTTATACTGGCAGGGAAGGGTCAATGAGCAGTTCTTC
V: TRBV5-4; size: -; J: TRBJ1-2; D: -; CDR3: CASGSGANYGYTF; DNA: TGTGCCAGCGGAAGTGGGGCAAACTATGGCTACACCTTC
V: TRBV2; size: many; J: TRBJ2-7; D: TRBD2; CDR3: CATRLASGYEQYF; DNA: TGTGCCACCCGACTAGCATCTGGGTACGAGCAGTACTTC
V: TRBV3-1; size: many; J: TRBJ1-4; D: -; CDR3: CASSPNRATNEKLFF; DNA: TGTGCCAGCAGCCCGAACAGGGCCACTAATGAAAAACTGTTTTTT
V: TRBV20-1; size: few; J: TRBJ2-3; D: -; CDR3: CSARGGLHSSTDTQYF; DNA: TGCAGTGCTAGAGGGGGACTGCACTCTAGCACAGATACGCAGTATTTT
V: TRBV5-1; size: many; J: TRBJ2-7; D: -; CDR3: CASSLDQGPPYEQYF; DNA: TGCGCCAGCAGCTTGGACCAGGGGCCCCCCTACGAGCAGTACTTC
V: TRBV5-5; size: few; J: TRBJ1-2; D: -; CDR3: CASSPGAQNYGYTF; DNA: TGTGCCAGCAGCCCAGGGGCGCAAAACTATGGCTACACCTTC
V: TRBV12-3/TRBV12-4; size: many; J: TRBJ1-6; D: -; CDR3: CASSLAWQLNSPLHF; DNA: TGTGCCAGCAGTTTGGCATGGCAACTGAATTCACCCCTCCACTTT
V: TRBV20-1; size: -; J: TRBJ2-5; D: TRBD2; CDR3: CSAATSGGETQYF; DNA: TGCAGTGCTGCAACTAGCGGGGGAGAGACCCAGTACTTC